This record concerns one T cell receptor (beta chain) sequence. Indicated time point: blood 2 weeks post-SBRT. Indicated treatment: 15 Gy SBRT to primary tumor, nephrectomy 4 weeks later. Clones were read by immunoSEQ multiplex PCR, and TCRdb kept only the in-frame ones, dropping some. This table holds roughly 130,000 clones, roughly 91% found once. This entry comes from a study of radiation and T cells in renal cell carcinoma. Material: blood, obtained from a patient whose treatment included radiotherapy and nephrectomy. The receptor was derived from a woman aged 70 to 79 with renal cell carcinoma.

This chain's CDR3 is CASSLELSLGTDTQYF. The CDR3 region has the DNA TGTGCCAGCAGCTTGGAACTTTCGCTTGGCACAGATACGCAGTATTTT. The chain employs TRBV5-4 and TRBJ2-3; D call uncertain. The V and J ends lost 0 bases and 1 base respectively, with 12 bases between them. There are 16 residues in the CDR3. Germline CDR1 reads SGHNT; CDR2 reads YYREEE (reference sequence). Together with reference TRBV5-4 and TRBJ2-3, the CDR3 gives the full variable domain: ETGVTQSPTHLIKTRGQQVTLRCSSQSGHNTVSWYQQALGQGPQFIFQYYREEENGRGNFPPRFSGLQFPNYSSELNVNALELDDSALYLCASSLELSLGTDTQYFGPGTRLTVL.